The source of this TCR beta chain is a study of high-grade serous ovarian cancer treatment subgroups. Generated by immunoSEQ multiplex PCR, the TCRdb table keeps only in-frame clones and is missing some. The table records approximately 2,000 clones, around 66% of them present only once. Of note for this clone: The antigen remains undetermined.

Study-wide findings and caveats: Only CDR3 was analyzed; CDR1 and CDR2 were not. Spatial context was lost because tumors were sequenced in bulk.

Tumor samples were taken before definitive surgery or chemotherapy. The sequence derives from a human donor with high-grade serous ovarian cancer. The sample consisted of tumor tissue.

The CDR3 here is CASSYGGTEAFF. CDR3 sequence (DNA): TGTGCCAGCAGTTACGGGGGGACTGAAGCTTTCTTT. J is TRBJ1-1 and V is TRBV6-6; possibly TRBD1 for D (5 bases). V lost 2 bases to trimming and J lost 5 bases, with 6 bases between them. The CDR3 consists of 12 residues. Per germline, CDR1 MNHNY and CDR2 SVGAGI (reference sequence).